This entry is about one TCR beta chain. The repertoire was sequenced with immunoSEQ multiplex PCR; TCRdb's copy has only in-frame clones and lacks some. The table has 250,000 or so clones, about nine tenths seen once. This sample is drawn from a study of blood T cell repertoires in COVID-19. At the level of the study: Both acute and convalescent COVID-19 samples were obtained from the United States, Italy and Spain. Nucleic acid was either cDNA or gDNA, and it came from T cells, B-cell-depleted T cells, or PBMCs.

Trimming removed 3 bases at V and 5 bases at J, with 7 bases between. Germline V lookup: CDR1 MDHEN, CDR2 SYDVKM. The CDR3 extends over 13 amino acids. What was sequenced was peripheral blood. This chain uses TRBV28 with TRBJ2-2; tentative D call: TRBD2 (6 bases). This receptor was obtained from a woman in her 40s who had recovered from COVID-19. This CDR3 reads CASSFGGTGELFF. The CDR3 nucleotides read TGTGCCAGCAGTTTTGGGGGGACCGGGGAGCTGTTTTTT.